A single sample is the source of the 14 T cell receptor beta chains below, sequenced in a study of T cell changes during pregnancy in multiple sclerosis. Only in-frame clones appear in the TCRdb table, and some are missing; sequencing was by immunoSEQ multiplex PCR. The sample consists of about 17,000 clones, approximately 88% of them appearing once. Sequenced here: CD8+ T cells from peripheral blood mononuclear cells, sampled after pregnancy. These receptors all stem from a female donor in good health, enrolled as a control in a pregnancy study.

This chain connects TRBV7-8 to TRBJ2-7; 7 positions agree with TRBD1. Germline lookup yields CDR1 SGHVS and CDR2 FQNEAQ. The CDR3 is made up of 17 amino acids. Trimming took 1 base from V and 2 from J; bases not matched to a gene: 11. The CDR3 region has the DNA TGTGCCAGCAGCTTAGGAGGGACAGCTGATGAGACCTACGAGCAGTACTTC. Amino acid sequence: CASSLGGTADETYEQYF.

The rearrangement uses TRBV19 and TRBJ2-5; 8 bases match TRBD2. Gene TRBJ2-7 matches the end of the DNA better, so the J call may be wrong. From germline, CDR1 is LNHDA and CDR2 SQIVND (reference sequence). The CDR3 is 15 residues long. CDR3 sequence: CASSMRREVAYEQYF. CDR3 nucleotide sequence: TGTGCCAGTAGTATGCGGCGGGAGGTTGCCTACGAGCAGTACTTC.

The V gene is TRBV29-1, the J gene TRBJ2-7, with 7 bases that match TRBD2. CDR1 SQVTM and CDR2 ANQGSEA come from the germline V gene. The V gene end was trimmed by 4 bases and the J gene end by 0 bases; junction bases not matched to a gene: 9. The CDR3 extends over 15 amino acids. CDR3 DNA: TGCAGCGTTGGGGGAGGGACCCTCAGCTCCTACGAGCAGTACTTC. Translation gives CSVGGGTLSSYEQYF.

About this clone itself: The junction and the germline gene differ at one end; a read error may be behind it. The chain joins TRBV7-2 to TRBJ2-3; TRBD1 matches at 8 bases. The CDR3 totals 18 residues. The germline V gene has CDR1 SGHTA and CDR2 FQGNSA. The CDR3 bases are TGTGCCAGCAGTTACCGATCAGGGGGCACCTTTTTCCCAGATACGCAATATTTT. This encodes CASSYRSGGTFFPDTQYF.

This chain uses TRBV10-2 with TRBJ2-3; tentatively, D is TRBD2 (6 bases). The ends were cut back, 1 base at V and 3 bases at J, with 26 bases in the middle. Germline CDR1 is WSHSY and CDR2 is SAAADI. The CDR3 totals 20 residues. CDR3 amino acids: CASSELGGPEYLDSTDTQYF. The CDR3 nucleotides read TGCGCCAGCAGTGAGTTGGGGGGACCCGAGTATCTTGATTCTACAGATACGCAGTATTTT.

The J gene is TRBJ1-1, the V gene TRBV7-3; D not certain. The germline CDR1 and CDR2 sequences are SGHTA and FQGTGA. The V end lost 1 base, the J end lost 4 bases, and 19 bases lay between the germline ends. The CDR3 loop spans 17 amino acids. CDR3 in amino acids: CASSLRPGSDVGTEAFF. The CDR3 DNA reads as TGTGCCAGCAGCTTAAGACCGGGGTCGGATGTTGGCACTGAAGCTTTCTTT.

In DNA form, the CDR3 reads TGTGCCAGCAGCCAAGGGGCTAGCGGGAGTTACTACGAGCAGTACTTC. Amino acids: CASSQGASGSYYEQYF. The genes are TRBV14 and TRBJ2-7, with 10 bases that match TRBD2. Germline CDR1 and CDR2: SGHDN and FVKESK. This CDR3 has 16 amino acids. V trimming: 1 base; J trimming: 3 bases; junction bases outside the gene matches: 6.

The DNA of the CDR3 is TGTGCCAGCAGTGACACTAGCACCGGGGAGCTGTTTTTT. Protein: CASSDTSTGELFF. The chain links TRBV6-4 to TRBJ2-2; a weak D match, TRBD2 (5 bases). V was clipped by 2 bases and J by 4 bases, with 5 bases between them. The V gene's germline CDR1 is MRHNA and CDR2 SNTAGT. The CDR3 runs 13 residues.

This clone was seen more than once but under ten times. This chain uses TRBV6-4 with TRBJ2-1; 9 bases align to TRBD2. Germline-derived CDR1 and CDR2 are MRHNA and SNTAGT. Trimming cost V 2 bases and J 8 bases; bases outside gene matches: 7. The CDR3 loop spans 15 amino acids. CDR3: CASSDGRGGLDEQFF. The CDR3 DNA reads TGTGCCAGCAGTGACGGGCGGGGGGGCCTCGATGAGCAGTTCTTC.

In its sample, this clone was seen once. The chain joins TRBV13 to TRBJ2-1, with TRBD2 matching 9 bases. V lost 4 bases, J lost 4 bases, and 8 bases stayed unmatched. Germline CDR1 PRHDT, CDR2 FYEKMQ (reference sequence). The CDR3 spans 16 residues. CDR3 nucleotide sequence: TGTGCCAGCAGCTCCCGGGGGAGCGGGGGGTACAATGAGCAGTTCTTC. Translated, it gives CASSSRGSGGYNEQFF. Using reference TRBV13 and TRBJ2-1 for the parts outside the CDR3, the full variable domain is AAGVIQSPRHLIKEKRETATLKCYPIPRHDTVYWYQQGPGQDPQFLISFYEKMQSDKGSIPDRFSAQQFSDYHSELNMSSLELGDSALYFCASSSRGSGGYNEQFFGPGTRLTVL.

This clone is classed as medium-sized. The chain links TRBV6-5 to TRBJ2-3, with 9 bases identical to TRBD2. J gave up 2 bases and V 6 bases, and 6 bases lay outside the gene matches. Germline V CDR1 and CDR2: MNHEY, SVGAGI. This CDR3 comprises 15 residues. The CDR3 region is CASRGSGGITDTQYF. The CDR3 region has the DNA TGTGCCAGCAGGGGCAGCGGGGGGATCACAGATACGCAGTATTTT.

The J gene is TRBJ2-1, the V gene TRBV7-9; D ambiguous. V lost 3 bases and J 7 bases, leaving 4 bases between the germline ends. The CDR3 is 11 amino acids. Germline lookup yields CDR1 SEHNR and CDR2 FQNEAQ (reference sequence). The CDR3 region is CASSFRNEQFF. CDR3 in DNA: TGTGCCAGCAGCTTCCGGAATGAGCAGTTCTTC.

This chain connects TRBV13 to TRBJ2-2; D remains unclear. This CDR3 region has 12 residues. Germline V gene data show CDR1 as PRHDT and CDR2 as FYEKMQ (reference sequence). Trimming removed 4 bases at V and 7 bases at J, with 7 bases between. CDR3: CASSSLDGELFF. The CDR3 region has the DNA TGTGCCAGCAGCTCCCTAGACGGGGAGCTGTTTTTT. Based on the CDR3 plus reference TRBV13 and TRBJ2-2, the full variable domain is AAGVIQSPRHLIKEKRETATLKCYPIPRHDTVYWYQQGPGQDPQFLISFYEKMQSDKGSIPDRFSAQQFSDYHSELNMSSLELGDSALYFCASSSLDGELFFGEGSRLTVL.

The chain carries TRBV5-8 and TRBJ1-1; tentatively, D is TRBD1 (6 bases). The CDR3 loop spans 18 amino acids. The V end lost 2 bases, the J end lost 1 base, and 21 bases lay between the germline ends. CDR1 is SGHTS and CDR2 is YDEGEE in the germline V gene. The CDR3 DNA follows: TGTGCCAGCAGCTTTAGTATACAGGGAGGGGTTGGGAACACTGAAGCTTTCTTT. It translates to CASSFSIQGGVGNTEAFF.